The 3 T cell receptor beta chains presented below share a single source sample, sequenced in a study of blood T cell repertoires in COVID-19. Clones were read by immunoSEQ multiplex PCR, and TCRdb kept only the in-frame ones, dropping some. The profile covers 200,000 to 300,000 clones, with about 90% appearing a single time and 2.5% to 3.5% taken by the ten largest. The sample consisted of PBMCs or T cells enriched from blood (not recorded which). Source of these receptors: a woman aged 40 to 50 who had been exposed to COVID-19.

J is TRBJ1-2 and V is TRBV6-1; D is undetermined. This CDR3 comprises 14 residues. Germline values: CDR1 MNHNS, CDR2 SASEGT. The germline V and J ends were trimmed by 2 bases and 8 bases, with 15 bases remaining between them. CDR3 region: CASSETSSAFGYTF. The CDR3 DNA reads TGTGCCAGCAGTGAAACTAGTTCGGCTTTCGGCTACACCTTC.

V is TRBV3-1 (or the pseudogene TRBV3-2) and J is TRBJ2-4; TRBD1 aligns across 9 bases. The germline CDR1 and CDR2 sequences are LGHDT and YNNKEL (reference sequence). The CDR3 is 19 amino acids. J gave up 1 base and V 0 bases, and 10 bases lay outside the gene matches. The DNA of the CDR3 is TGTGCCAGCAGCCAAGAGTCTGGGACAGGGAAATTTGCCAAAAACATTCAGTACTTC. It is translated as CASSQESGTGKFAKNIQYF.

The rearrangement joins TRBV28 to TRBJ2-7, with D perhaps TRBD1 (6 bases). V was trimmed by 3 bases and J by 7 bases, leaving 13 bases between them. The CDR3 has 13 residues. Germline V gene data show CDR1 as MDHEN and CDR2 as SYDVKM. CDR3 sequence reads: CASSFRQVGEQYV. The CDR3, as DNA: TGTGCCAGCAGTTTTAGACAGGTGGGGGAGCAGTACGTC.